This T cell receptor beta chain was profiled in a study of T cell changes during pregnancy in multiple sclerosis. TCRdb keeps only in-frame clones here, not all; method: immunoSEQ multiplex PCR. This repertoire shows approximately 73,000 clones, over 85% found once; its top ten account for around 0.2%. V shed 3 bases and J shed 2 bases, with 12 bases lying between them. Per germline, CDR1 SGHRS and CDR2 YFSETQ. The CDR3 contains 14 residues. The sequence was collected from a female donor with multiple sclerosis, enrolled in a pregnancy study. The sequenced sample was CD4+ T cells from peripheral blood mononuclear cells, obtained before pregnancy. The rearrangement joins TRBV5-1 to TRBJ2-7; perhaps TRBD2 as D (6 bases). The CDR3 reads CASSSGWGAYEQYF. CDR3 bases: TGCGCCAGCAGCTCGGGGTGGGGGGCCTACGAGCAGTACTTC.